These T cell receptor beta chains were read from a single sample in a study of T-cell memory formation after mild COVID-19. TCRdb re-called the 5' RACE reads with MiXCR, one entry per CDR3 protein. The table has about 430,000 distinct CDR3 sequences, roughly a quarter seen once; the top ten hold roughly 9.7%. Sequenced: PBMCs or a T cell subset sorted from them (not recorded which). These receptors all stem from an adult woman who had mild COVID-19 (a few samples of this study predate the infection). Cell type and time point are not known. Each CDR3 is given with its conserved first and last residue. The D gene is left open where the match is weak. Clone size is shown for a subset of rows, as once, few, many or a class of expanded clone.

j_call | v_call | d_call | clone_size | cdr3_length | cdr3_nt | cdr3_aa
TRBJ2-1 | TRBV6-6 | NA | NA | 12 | TGTGCCAGCTGGCGCAGTAGGGATGAGCAGTTCTTC | CASWRSRDEQFF
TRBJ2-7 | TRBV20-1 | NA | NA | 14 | TGCAGTGCTAGAGTGGGGGGGGCCAACTACGAGCAGTACTTC | CSARVGGANYEQYF
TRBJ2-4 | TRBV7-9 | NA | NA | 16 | TGTGCCAGCAGCCCCGCAAGGTCGCTAGCCAAAAACATTCAGTACTTC | CASSPARSLAKNIQYF
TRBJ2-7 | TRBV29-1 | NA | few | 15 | TGCAGCGTTGAACTTCCGGGGCGGAACTTCTACGAGCAGTACTTC | CSVELPGRNFYEQYF
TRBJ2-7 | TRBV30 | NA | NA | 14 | TGTGCCTGGAGTGTGGGCGGGATGACCTACGAGCAGTACTTC | CAWSVGGMTYEQYF
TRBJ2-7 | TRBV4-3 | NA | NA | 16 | TGCGCCAGCAGCCAAGTTCAGGGCTTAAGCTCCTACGAGCAGTACTTC | CASSQVQGLSSYEQYF
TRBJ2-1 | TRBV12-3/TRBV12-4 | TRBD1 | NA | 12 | TGTGCCATCGGGACAGGGGTGAATGAGCAGTTCTTC | CAIGTGVNEQFF
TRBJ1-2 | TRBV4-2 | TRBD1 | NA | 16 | TGTGCCAGCAGCCAAGTCGGGGACAGTTCGTCCTATGGCTACACCTTC | CASSQVGDSSSYGYTF
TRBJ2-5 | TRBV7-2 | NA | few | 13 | TGTGCCAGCAGCGTACAGGGAGTAGAGACCCAGTACTTC | CASSVQGVETQYF
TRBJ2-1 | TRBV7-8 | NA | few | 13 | TGTGCCAGCAGCTTCGGGCAGAGATATGAGCAGTTCTTC | CASSFGQRYEQFF
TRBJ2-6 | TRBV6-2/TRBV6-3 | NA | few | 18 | TGTGCCAGCAGTTCCCCCGTAGTGCCGGCCTCTGGGGCCAACGTCCTGACTTTC | CASSSPVVPASGANVLTF
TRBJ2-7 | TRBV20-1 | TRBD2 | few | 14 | TGCAGTGCTACGAGCGGGACGAGCTCCTACGAGCAGTACTTC | CSATSGTSSYEQYF
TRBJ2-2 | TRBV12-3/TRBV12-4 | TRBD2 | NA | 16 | TGTGCCAGCAGGAGAGGACTAGTGGTTCACACCGGGGAGCTGTTTTTT | CASRRGLVVHTGELFF
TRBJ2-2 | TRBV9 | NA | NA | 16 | TGTGCCAGCAGCGTACGGGAGGGGGCGGACACCGGGGAGCTGTTTTTT | CASSVREGADTGELFF
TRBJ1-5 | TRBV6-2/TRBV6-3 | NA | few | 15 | TGTGCCAGCAGTTACTGGAGAAATGACAATCAGCCCCAGCATTTT | CASSYWRNDNQPQHF
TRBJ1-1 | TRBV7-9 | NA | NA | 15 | TGTGCCAGCAGCCCAATAGACCTGAGGGACACTGAAGCTTTCTTT | CASSPIDLRDTEAFF
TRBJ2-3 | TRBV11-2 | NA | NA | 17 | TGTGCCAGCAGCTTTACCATGGCTAGCCCTAGCACAGATACGCAGTATTTT | CASSFTMASPSTDTQYF
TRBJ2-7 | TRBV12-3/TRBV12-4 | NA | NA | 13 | TGTGCCAGCAGTCTCGGGACTCCGACGGGGCAGTACTTC | CASSLGTPTGQYF
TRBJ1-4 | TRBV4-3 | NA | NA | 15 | TGCGCCAGCAGCCAAGGAGTAGTAACTAATGAAAAACTGTTTTTT | CASSQGVVTNEKLFF
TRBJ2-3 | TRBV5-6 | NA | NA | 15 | TGTGCCAGCAGCTTGTTTCGGCTTCCGAGGGACACGCAGTATTTT | CASSLFRLPRDTQYF
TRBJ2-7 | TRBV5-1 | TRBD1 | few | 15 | TGCGCCAGCAGCTTGGGTGACAGGGGTCTGTACGAGCAGTACTTC | CASSLGDRGLYEQYF
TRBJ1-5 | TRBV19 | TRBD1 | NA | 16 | TGTGCCAGTAGTACCCCCGGGACAGGAGGCAATCAGCCCCAGCATTTT | CASSTPGTGGNQPQHF
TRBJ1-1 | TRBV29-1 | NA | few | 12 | TGCAGCGCTGAGAAACAGAACACTGAAGCTTTCTTT | CSAEKQNTEAFF
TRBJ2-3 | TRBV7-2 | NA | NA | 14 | TGTGCCAGCAGCTTGCCTAGCTCTGGAGATACGCAGTATTTT | CASSLPSSGDTQYF
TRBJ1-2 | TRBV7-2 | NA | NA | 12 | TGTGCCAGCAGCTTAGAGGGATCTGGCTACACCTTC | CASSLEGSGYTF
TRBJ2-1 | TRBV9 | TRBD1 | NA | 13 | TGTGCCAGCAACGATAACAGGGGGAATGAGCAGTTCTTC | CASNDNRGNEQFF
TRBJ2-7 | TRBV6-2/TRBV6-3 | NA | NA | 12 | TGTGCCAGCGCTGGGAGTAGCCACGAGCAGTACTTC | CASAGSSHEQYF
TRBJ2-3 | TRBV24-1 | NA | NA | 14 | TGTGCCACCAGTGAATCTGGGACATCTGATACGCAGTATTTT | CATSESGTSDTQYF
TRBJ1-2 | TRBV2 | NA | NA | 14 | TGTGCCAGCAGTGTAACCCTCTCTAACTATGGCTACACCTTC | CASSVTLSNYGYTF
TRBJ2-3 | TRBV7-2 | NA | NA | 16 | TGTGCCAGCAGCTTCAGGAGGGGCAGGGCTGGGTATACGCAGTATTTT | CASSFRRGRAGYTQYF
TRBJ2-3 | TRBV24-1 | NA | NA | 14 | TGTGCCACCAGTGATTTCGCTACACAGCGTACGCAGTATTTT | CATSDFATQRTQYF
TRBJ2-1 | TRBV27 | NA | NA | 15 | TGTGCCAGCAGCCTCAAACGGGCATCCTACAATGAGCAGTTCTTC | CASSLKRASYNEQFF
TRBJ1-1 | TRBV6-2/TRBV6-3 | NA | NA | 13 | TGTGCCAGCAGAGGAACAGGGCCGAACGAAGCTTTCTTT | CASRGTGPNEAFF
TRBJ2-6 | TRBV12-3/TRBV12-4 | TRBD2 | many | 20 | TGTGCCAGCAGTCACACAGGGACTAGCGGGAGGTCCCCAGGGGCCAACGTCCTGACTTTC | CASSHTGTSGRSPGANVLTF
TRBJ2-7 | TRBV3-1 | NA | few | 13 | TGTGCCAGCAGCCAAGGCTACCAGTACGAGCAGTACTTC | CASSQGYQYEQYF
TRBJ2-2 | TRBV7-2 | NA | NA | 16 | TGTGCCAGCACCCTAGTCTCGGTAACGGGCACCGGGGAGCTGTTTTTT | CASTLVSVTGTGELFF
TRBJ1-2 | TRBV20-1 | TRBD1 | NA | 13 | TGCAGGGCATCAGGGGGCTACGGCTATGGCTACACCTTC | CRASGGYGYGYTF